A selection of T cell receptor beta chains follows, all from one sample in a study of glioma-infiltrating T cells. TCRdb called the multiplex PCR reads again in MiXCR, with one record for every CDR3 protein. The sample lists some 22,000 distinct CDR3 sequences; about 22% were seen once. What was sequenced was glioma tissue, nonneoplastic brain tissue, or PBMCs (not recorded which). Receptor source: a human donor with low-grade glioma or glioblastoma, undergoing nonglioma brain surgery, or in good health (not recorded which). The CDR3 runs from the conserved cysteine through the conserved F or W. Fields, in order: CDR3 protein, CDR3 DNA, clone size, J gene, D gene, V gene. D genes are given only for firm matches. A clone size is listed for some rows: how often the clone was seen (once, few, many), or a class if it is expanded.

CASSLSQVGEQYF,TGTGCCAGCAGTTTATCCCAAGTTGGCGAGCAGTACTTC,many,TRBJ2-7,NA,TRBV27
CASRQTSTGANVLTF,TGTGCCAGCCGACAGACCAGCACTGGGGCCAACGTCCTGACTTTC,NA,TRBJ2-6,NA,TRBV27
CASTNSDRGVQETQYF,TGTGCCAGCACAAATTCTGACAGGGGTGTACAGGAGACCCAGTACTTC,many,TRBJ2-5,TRBD1,TRBV7-9
CASSTRDSRDTEAFF,TGTGCCAGCAGCACCCGGGACAGTAGGGACACTGAAGCTTTCTTT,many,TRBJ1-1,TRBD1,TRBV7-9
CASSAKGEQQETQYF,TGTGCCAGCAGCGCAAAAGGGGAACAGCAAGAGACCCAGTACTTC,NA,TRBJ2-5,NA,TRBV9
CASSTMIGGEQYF,TGTGCCAGCAGTACAATGATCGGTGGCGAGCAGTACTTC,NA,TRBJ2-7,NA,TRBV27
CASRRQEFSEKLFF,TGTGCCAGCAGACGACAGGAATTTAGTGAAAAACTGTTTTTT,many,TRBJ1-4,NA,TRBV6-1
CASSITILAKNIQYF,TGTGCCAGTAGTATTACGATACTAGCCAAAAACATTCAGTACTTC,NA,TRBJ2-4,NA,TRBV19
CAWEPGQHNEQFF,TGTGCCTGGGAGCCGGGACAGCACAATGAGCAGTTCTTC,once,TRBJ2-1,TRBD1,TRBV30
CASSQERVGSGADTQYF,TGTGCCAGCAGCCAAGAAAGAGTAGGGTCAGGGGCAGATACGCAGTATTTT,few,TRBJ2-3,NA,TRBV4-2
CASSLDGQGLTDTQYF,TGCGCCAGCAGCTTGGACGGACAGGGCCTAACAGATACGCAGTATTTT,many,TRBJ2-3,TRBD1,TRBV5-1
CASSQQGNPVTQYF,TGCGCCAGCAGCCAACAGGGAAACCCGGTGACCCAGTACTTC,medium-sized,TRBJ2-5,NA,TRBV4-1
CATSDSGTQGTYGYTF,TGTGCCACCAGTGATTCCGGGACGCAGGGAACTTATGGCTACACCTTC,NA,TRBJ1-2,NA,TRBV24-1
CASSFTILNTEAFF,TGTGCCAGCAGCTTTACAATTTTGAACACTGAAGCTTTCTTT,many,TRBJ1-1,NA,TRBV7-2
CASSSHRQYEQYF,TGTGCCAGCAGCTCCCACCGACAGTACGAGCAGTACTTC,many,TRBJ2-7,NA,TRBV7-2
CASTWAENTEAFF,TGTGCCAGCACATGGGCAGAGAACACTGAAGCTTTCTTT,NA,TRBJ1-1,NA,TRBV6-2/TRBV6-3
CASSPSGGSYNEQFF,TGTGCCAGCAGCCCGAGCGGGGGGTCCTACAATGAGCAGTTCTTC,many,TRBJ2-1,TRBD2,TRBV3-1
CASSGADTQYF,TGTGCCAGCAGTGGCGCAGATACGCAGTATTTT,NA,TRBJ2-3,NA,TRBV6-6
CASSHNSGYNEQFF,TGTGCCAGCAGCCATAATAGCGGCTACAATGAGCAGTTCTTC,few,TRBJ2-1,NA,TRBV4-2
CSARGAAQYF,TGCAGTGCTAGGGGGGCCGCGCAGTATTTT,many,TRBJ2-3,NA,TRBV20-1
CASSVLTGSFF,TGTGCCAGCAGCGTCCTGACAGGGTCCTTCTTC,once,TRBJ2-1,TRBD1,TRBV6-2/TRBV6-3
CASSLLSSGTAEAFF,TGTGCCAGCAGTTTATTATCGTCAGGGACCGCTGAAGCTTTCTTT,NA,TRBJ1-1,NA,TRBV12-3/TRBV12-4
CASFVGRTDTQYF,TGCGCCAGCTTTGTAGGGCGCACAGATACGCAGTATTTT,NA,TRBJ2-3,NA,TRBV5-1
CSGSFSSTDTQYF,TGCAGCGGGAGTTTTTCTAGCACAGATACGCAGTATTTT,few,TRBJ2-3,NA,TRBV29-1
CASSVRPGNTEAFF,TGTGCCAGCAGCGTAAGGCCCGGGAACACTGAAGCTTTCTTT,once,TRBJ1-1,NA,TRBV9
CASSSHRDNEQFF,TGTGCCAGCAGTTCTCACCGGGACAATGAGCAGTTCTTC,medium-sized,TRBJ2-1,NA,TRBV6-2/TRBV6-3
CASSSGTGSQPQHF,TGTGCCAGCAGCTCCGGGACAGGGTCTCAGCCCCAGCATTTT,many,TRBJ1-5,TRBD1,TRBV3-1
CTSSLEGRQTQYF,TGTACCAGCAGCTTAGAAGGGAGACAGACCCAGTACTTC,NA,TRBJ2-5,NA,TRBV11-2
CASSQNSNQPQHF,TGTGCCAGCAGCCAAAATAGCAATCAGCCCCAGCATTTT,many,TRBJ1-5,NA,TRBV7-9
CASTESWYEQYF,TGTGCCAGCACCGAAAGCTGGTACGAGCAGTACTTC,many,TRBJ2-7,NA,TRBV7-2
CSTHPGVRTEAFF,TGTTCGACACATCCGGGGGTACGAACTGAAGCTTTCTTT,many,TRBJ1-1,NA,TRBV12-3/TRBV12-4
CASSQYGLAGFQETQYF,TGCGCCAGCAGCCAATATGGACTAGCGGGGTTTCAAGAGACCCAGTACTTC,many,TRBJ2-5,TRBD2,TRBV4-1
CASSLITSGRPAQFF,TGTGCCAGCAGTTTAATCACTAGCGGGAGGCCGGCCCAGTTCTTC,NA,TRBJ2-1,TRBD2,TRBV27
CASSQFIGQYEQYF,TGTGCCAGCAGCCAATTCATTGGACAGTACGAGCAGTACTTC,many,TRBJ2-7,NA,TRBV3-1
CSVPRPGQGNQPQHF,TGCAGTGTTCCTCGTCCGGGACAGGGGAATCAGCCCCAGCATTTT,NA,TRBJ1-5,TRBD1,TRBV20-1
CASQRGGPGTEAFF,TGTGCCAGCCAACGGGGAGGGCCGGGGACTGAAGCTTTCTTT,many,TRBJ1-1,NA,TRBV27
CASSLKGDSQPQHF,TGTGCCAGCAGCTTGAAAGGGGACAGTCAGCCCCAGCATTTT,many,TRBJ1-5,TRBD1,TRBV7-2
CASSQDQPGNSQPQHF,TGTGCCAGCAGCCAAGATCAACCAGGGAATAGTCAGCCCCAGCATTTT,many,TRBJ1-5,NA,TRBV3-1
CASSLALRTWTNTEAFF,TGTGCCAGCAGTTTAGCGCTGCGGACTTGGACGAACACTGAAGCTTTCTTT,many,TRBJ1-1,NA,TRBV12-3/TRBV12-4
CARRGTLPEQYF,TGCGCCCGCAGAGGGACCTTGCCCGAGCAGTACTTC,few,TRBJ2-7,NA,TRBV5-1
CASSPGGSGNTIYF,TGTGCCAGCAGTCCTGGGGGTAGTGGAAACACCATATATTTT,few,TRBJ1-3,NA,TRBV12-3/TRBV12-4
CASSPRGDDYGYTF,TGTGCCAGCTCACCGCGCGGGGATGACTATGGCTACACCTTC,few,TRBJ1-2,NA,TRBV18
CASSPSVIGRSYGYTF,TGTGCCAGCAGCCCGTCTGTAATCGGACGGTCCTATGGCTACACCTTC,few,TRBJ1-2,NA,TRBV3-1
CAWSVSGGQRQHF,TGTGCCTGGAGTGTTAGCGGTGGTCAGCGCCAGCATTTT,NA,TRBJ1-5,NA,TRBV30
CASSEGYTIYF,TGTGCCAGCAGTGAAGGGTACACCATATATTTT,medium-sized,TRBJ1-3,NA,TRBV6-1
CASSYGTANSPLHF,TGTGCCAGCAGTTACGGGACAGCGAATTCACCCCTCCACTTT,medium-sized,TRBJ1-6,TRBD1,TRBV6-2/TRBV6-3